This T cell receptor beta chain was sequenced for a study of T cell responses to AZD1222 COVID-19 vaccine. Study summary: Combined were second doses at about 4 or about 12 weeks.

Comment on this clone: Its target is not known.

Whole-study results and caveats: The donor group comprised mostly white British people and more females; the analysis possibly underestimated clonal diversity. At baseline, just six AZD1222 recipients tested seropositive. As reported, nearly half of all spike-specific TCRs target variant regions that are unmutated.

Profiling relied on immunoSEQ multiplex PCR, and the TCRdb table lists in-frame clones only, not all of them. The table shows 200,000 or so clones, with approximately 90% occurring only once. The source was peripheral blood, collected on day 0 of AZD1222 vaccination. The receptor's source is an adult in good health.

CDR3 protein: CASSYQPPHEKLFF. The CDR3 DNA reads TGTGCCAGCAGTTACCAACCGCCCCACGAAAAACTGTTTTTT. The chain recombines TRBV6-5 with TRBJ1-4; D gene ambiguous. Germline V gives CDR1 MNHEY, CDR2 SVGAGI. The CDR3 covers 14 residues. V lost 2 bases and J 8 bases, leaving 12 bases between the germline ends.